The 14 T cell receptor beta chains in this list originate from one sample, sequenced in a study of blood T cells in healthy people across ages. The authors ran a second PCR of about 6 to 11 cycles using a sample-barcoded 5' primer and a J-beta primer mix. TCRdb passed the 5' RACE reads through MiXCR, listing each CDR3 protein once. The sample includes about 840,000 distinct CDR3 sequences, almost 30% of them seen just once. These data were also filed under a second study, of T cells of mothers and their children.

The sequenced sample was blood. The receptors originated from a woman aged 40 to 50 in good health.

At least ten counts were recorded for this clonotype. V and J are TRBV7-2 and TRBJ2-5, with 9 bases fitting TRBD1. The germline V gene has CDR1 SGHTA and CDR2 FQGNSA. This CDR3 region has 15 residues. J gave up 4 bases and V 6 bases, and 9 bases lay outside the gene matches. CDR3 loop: CASSRMDRGIETQYF. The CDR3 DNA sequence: TGTGCCAGCAGTCGAATGGACAGGGGAATAGAGACCCAGTACTTC.

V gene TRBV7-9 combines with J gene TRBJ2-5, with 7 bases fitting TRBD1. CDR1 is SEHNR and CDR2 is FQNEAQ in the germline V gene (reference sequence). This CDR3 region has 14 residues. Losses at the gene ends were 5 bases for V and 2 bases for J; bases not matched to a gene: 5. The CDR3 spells CASSVRDRQETQYF. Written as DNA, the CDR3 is TGTGCCAGCAGCGTTAGGGACAGACAAGAGACCCAGTACTTC.

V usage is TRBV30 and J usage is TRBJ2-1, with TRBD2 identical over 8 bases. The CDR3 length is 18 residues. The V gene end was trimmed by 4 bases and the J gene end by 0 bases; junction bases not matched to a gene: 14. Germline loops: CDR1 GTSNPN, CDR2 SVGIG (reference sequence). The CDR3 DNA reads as TGTGCCTGGACCCTGGACCCATTGACTAGCGTCTCCTACAATGAGCAGTTCTTC. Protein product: CAWTLDPLTSVSYNEQFF.

The CDR3 coding sequence is TGTGCCAGCAGTCCGGGGGGTCGGGCAGGGAACTACGAGCAGTACTTC. Protein product: CASSPGGRAGNYEQYF. V gene TRBV12-3 or TRBV12-4 combines with J gene TRBJ2-7, with 7 nucleotides matching TRBD2. CDR3 length equals 16 residues. The V gene end was trimmed by 5 bases and the J gene end by 3 bases; junction bases not matched to a gene: 13.

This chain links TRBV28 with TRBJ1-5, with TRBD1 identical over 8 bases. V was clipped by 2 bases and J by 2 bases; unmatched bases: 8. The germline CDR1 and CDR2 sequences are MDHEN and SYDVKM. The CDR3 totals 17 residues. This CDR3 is CASSLPPDRVRNQPQHF. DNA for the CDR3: TGTGCCAGCAGTTTACCCCCGGACAGGGTTCGCAATCAGCCCCAGCATTTT.

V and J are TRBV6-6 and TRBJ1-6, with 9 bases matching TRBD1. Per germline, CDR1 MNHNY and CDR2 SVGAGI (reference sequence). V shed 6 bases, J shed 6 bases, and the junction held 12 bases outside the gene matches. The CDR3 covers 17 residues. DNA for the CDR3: TGTGCCAGCAGCATTCAACCCCCGGGACAGGGTAATTCACCCCTCCACTTT. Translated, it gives CASSIQPPGQGNSPLHF.

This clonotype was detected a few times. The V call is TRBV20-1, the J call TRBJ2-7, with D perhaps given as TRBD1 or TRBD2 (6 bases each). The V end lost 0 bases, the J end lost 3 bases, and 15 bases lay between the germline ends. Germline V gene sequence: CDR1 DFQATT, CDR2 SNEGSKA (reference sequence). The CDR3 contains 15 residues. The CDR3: CSARETGGGLYEQYF. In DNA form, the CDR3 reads TGCAGTGCTAGAGAAACAGGTGGGGGGCTCTACGAGCAGTACTTC.

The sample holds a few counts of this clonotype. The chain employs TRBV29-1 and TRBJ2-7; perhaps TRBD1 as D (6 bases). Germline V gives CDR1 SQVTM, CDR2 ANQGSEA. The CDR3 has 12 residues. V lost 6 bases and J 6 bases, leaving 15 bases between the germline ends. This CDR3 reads CSVQQGRGEQYF. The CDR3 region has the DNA TGCAGCGTCCAACAGGGACGGGGCGAGCAGTACTTC.

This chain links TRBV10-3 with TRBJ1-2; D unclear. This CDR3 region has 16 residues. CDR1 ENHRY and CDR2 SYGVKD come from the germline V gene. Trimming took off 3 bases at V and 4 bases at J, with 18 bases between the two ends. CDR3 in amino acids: CAISDPLRATTYGYTF. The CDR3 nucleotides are TGTGCCATCAGTGACCCGCTCCGGGCAACAACCTATGGCTACACCTTC.

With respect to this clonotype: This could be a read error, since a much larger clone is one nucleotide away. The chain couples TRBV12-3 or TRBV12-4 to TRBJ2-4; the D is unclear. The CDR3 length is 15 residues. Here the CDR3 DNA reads TGTGCCCGCAGTTTACGACATCTAGCCAAAAACATTCAGTACTTC. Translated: CARSLRHLAKNIQYF.

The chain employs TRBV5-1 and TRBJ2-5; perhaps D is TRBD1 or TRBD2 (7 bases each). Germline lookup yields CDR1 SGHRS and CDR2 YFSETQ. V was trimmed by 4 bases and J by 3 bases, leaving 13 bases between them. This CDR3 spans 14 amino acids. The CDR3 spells CASSATGREETQYF. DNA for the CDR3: TGCGCCAGCAGCGCGACAGGGAGGGAAGAGACCCAGTACTTC.

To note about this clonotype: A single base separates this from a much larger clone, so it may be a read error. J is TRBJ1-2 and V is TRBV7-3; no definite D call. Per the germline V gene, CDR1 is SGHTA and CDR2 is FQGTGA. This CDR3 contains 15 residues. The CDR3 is CASSSSTVPGYGCTF. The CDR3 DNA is TGTGCCAGCAGCTCATCGACGGTCCCTGGCTATGGCTGCACCTTC.

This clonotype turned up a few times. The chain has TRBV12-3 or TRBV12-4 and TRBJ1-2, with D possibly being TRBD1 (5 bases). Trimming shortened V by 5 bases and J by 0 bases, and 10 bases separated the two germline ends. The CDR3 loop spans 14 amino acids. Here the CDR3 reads CASSPGHANYGYTF. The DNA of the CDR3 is TGTGCCAGCAGTCCCGGACATGCTAACTATGGCTACACCTTC.

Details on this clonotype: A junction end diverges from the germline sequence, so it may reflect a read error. The CDR3 DNA follows: TGCGCCGGCAGCTTGGAAGGGGGGGCCCTAGAGACTCAGTACTTC. Residues: CAGSLEGGALETQYF. The chain recombines TRBV5-1 with TRBJ2-7, with D tentatively TRBD2 (7 bases). CDR1 SGHRS and CDR2 YFSETQ come from the germline V gene. CDR3 length: 15 residues.